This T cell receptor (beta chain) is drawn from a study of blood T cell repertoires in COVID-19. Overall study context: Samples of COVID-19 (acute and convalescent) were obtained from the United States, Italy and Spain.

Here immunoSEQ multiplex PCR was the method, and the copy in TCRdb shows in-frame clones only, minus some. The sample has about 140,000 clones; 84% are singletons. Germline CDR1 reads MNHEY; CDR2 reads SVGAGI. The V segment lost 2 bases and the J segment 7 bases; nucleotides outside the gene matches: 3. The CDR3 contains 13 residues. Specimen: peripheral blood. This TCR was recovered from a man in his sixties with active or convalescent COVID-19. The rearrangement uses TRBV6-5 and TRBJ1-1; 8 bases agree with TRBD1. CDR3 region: CASSYGQGGEAFF. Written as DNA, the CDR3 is TGTGCCAGCAGTTACGGACAGGGAGGTGAAGCTTTCTTT.